The 7 T cell receptor beta chains in this list originate from one sample, sequenced in a study of cytomegalovirus exposure and HLA in healthy donors. 13 Jbeta primers and 60 Vbeta primers were used for the PCR. Sequencing was performed with immunoSEQ multiplex PCR; in TCRdb, only in-frame clones are kept and a portion is missing. Altogether 150,000 to 200,000 clones are present, roughly 80% being singletons, with the ten largest covering more than 0.9%. Sequences were obtained from PBMCs. All receptors derive from a girl aged 2-10 years in good health and CMV-seropositive.

This clone was counted between two and nine times. The rearrangement uses TRBV13 and TRBJ2-7; D gene unclear. Trimming cost V 4 bases and J 1 base, with 8 bases left between them. This CDR3 is built from 13 residues. Per the germline V gene, CDR1 is PRHDT and CDR2 is FYEKMQ (reference sequence). CDR3 in amino acids: CASSSLISYEQYF. The CDR3 DNA reads as TGTGCCAGCAGCTCCCTTATTTCCTACGAGCAGTACTTC.

The genes are TRBV15 and TRBJ1-1, with TRBD1 matching over 8 bases. CDR1 and CDR2 (germline): LNHNV, YYDKDF (reference sequence). The CDR3 extends over 15 amino acids. The trim removed 3 bases at V and 2 bases at J, leaving 5 bases unmatched. Here the CDR3 reads CATSRADRGNTEAFF. CDR3 in DNA: TGTGCCACCAGCAGGGCAGACAGGGGTAACACTGAAGCTTTCTTT.

The chain joins TRBV2 to TRBJ2-4, with D possibly TRBD2 on 6 matching bases. Per the germline V gene, CDR1 is SNHLY and CDR2 is FYNNEI. The CDR3 is made up of 14 amino acids. V dropped 8 bases and J dropped 0 bases, with 11 bases sitting between them. This chain's CDR3 is CASGGTLAKNIQYF. In DNA form, the CDR3 reads TGTGCCAGCGGGGGGACTCTAGCCAAAAACATTCAGTACTTC.

The chain carries TRBV4-1 and TRBJ1-5, with D tentatively TRBD1 (5 bases). Germline V gene data show CDR1 as MGHRA and CDR2 as YSYEKL. Trimming stripped 3 bases from V and 7 bases from J, with 16 bases between. The CDR3 contains 15 residues. CDR3 amino acids: CASSHPPGRVQPQHF. DNA for the CDR3: TGCGCCAGCAGCCACCCCCCGGGCAGGGTGCAGCCCCAGCATTTT.

This clone is a singleton in its sample. The chain links TRBV6-1 to TRBJ2-1; TRBD2 aligns across 11 bases. The CDR3 runs 22 residues. Germline-derived CDR1 and CDR2 are MNHNS and SASEGT. The V segment lost 0 bases and the J segment 4 bases; nucleotides outside the gene matches: 20. The CDR3 nucleotides are TGTGCCAGCAGTGAAGCTAAACGGACTAGCGGGTATCCACGGGAGGGATACAATGAGCAGTTCTTC. This sequence encodes CASSEAKRTSGYPREGYNEQFF.

The J gene is TRBJ2-3, the V gene TRBV28; D might be TRBD2 (5 bases). The ends were cut back, 6 bases at V and 2 bases at J, with 12 bases in the middle. Germline V gene data show CDR1 as MDHEN and CDR2 as SYDVKM. The CDR3 is made up of 14 amino acids. The CDR3 region is CASRSKRSTDTQYF. CDR3 bases: TGTGCCAGCAGAAGTAAGCGGTCCACAGATACGCAGTATTTT.

The chain combines TRBV6-1 with TRBJ1-5, with 7 bases lining up with TRBD1. The CDR3 is 13 amino acids. Looked up from germline, CDR1 is MNHNS and CDR2 is SASEGT. V dropped 11 bases and J dropped 1; count of bases not matched to a gene: 5. This chain's CDR3 is CASQTGSNQPQHF. CDR3 sequence (DNA): TGTGCCTCACAGACAGGGAGCAATCAGCCCCAGCATTTT.